Sequencing of this TCR beta chain was carried out in a study of blood T cell repertoires in COVID-19 (TCRdb year 2020). General notes on the study: Samples covering the acute and convalescent phases of COVID-19 were provided by collaborators in the United States, Italy and Spain. The material from the prospective study consisted of cDNA or gDNA derived from T cells, B-cell-depleted T cells, or PBMCs. Deeply sampled blood TCRbeta repertoires from subjects exposed to, actively infected with, or recovered from COVID-19 were included in the dataset. The repertoires were released in a freely available public database meant as a resource for research on the immune response to SARS-CoV-2. Samples came from the ongoing ImmuneRACE study (first 160 participants) plus 1,254 subjects from 6 global collaborators. A de-identified subject ID, COVID-19 status, age in years and sex were almost always included in the sample metadata. Where available, HLA class I and class II types were obtained from metadata supplied by the sample provider rather than from assay-based typing.

Whole blood was collected in K2EDTA tubes by collaborating institutions according to the institutions' own protocols. For TCRbeta analysis, collaborators shipped samples as frozen whole blood, isolated PBMCs, or DNA extracted from either of those sample types. The CDR3 goes from the cysteine to the phenylalanine over 18 residues. The DNA shown is the 54-base CDR3, in frame from base 1. After removal of 4 bases from V and 0 bases from J, the junction retains 11 bases not matched to a gene. The germline V gene (reference sequence) provides CDR1 LGHDT and CDR2 YNNKEL. Points the paper makes about the study in general: The amount of clinical and demographic metadata varied by source and participant and was provided uncurated.

TCRbeta CDR3 regions were amplified from genomic DNA using the immunoSEQ Assay, a bias-controlled multiplex PCR. The study's own analysis went as follows. Nucleated cell counts per sample were estimated from amplification of reference gene primers within the assay. To quantify the absolute abundance of each unique TCRbeta CDR3 rearrangement, sequence reads were collapsed and filtered. Productive Simpson clonality was computed per sample as the square root of Simpson's diversity index over productive rearrangements. Drawn from immuneACCESS, this table holds only the in-frame rearrangements with V and J called that TCRdb kept. Clones are partly lost; checked studies trace under half to an unresolved V gene and leave the rest unexplained. The V and J calls and clone size are taken from that table; D and trimming were inferred from the DNA. The sample profile shows about 240,000 clones; roughly four fifths of them were found once. 3.4% of the sample belongs to the ten largest clones.

In the case of this clone: Its antigen is currently not known. It has no much larger one-base neighbor in the sample; base qualities were not kept.

This clonotype was obtained from a woman aged 18-29 years with acute or convalescent COVID-19. Recombination joined TRBV3-1 (or the pseudogene TRBV3-2) with TRBJ2-7, with TRBD2 matching 11 junction bases. The sequenced sample consisted of peripheral blood. The CDR3 in this case is CASSRTSGWGDSSYEQYF. The nucleotide sequence reads TGTGCCAGCAGCCGGACTAGCGGGTGGGGGGATAGCTCCTACGAGCAGTACTTC.